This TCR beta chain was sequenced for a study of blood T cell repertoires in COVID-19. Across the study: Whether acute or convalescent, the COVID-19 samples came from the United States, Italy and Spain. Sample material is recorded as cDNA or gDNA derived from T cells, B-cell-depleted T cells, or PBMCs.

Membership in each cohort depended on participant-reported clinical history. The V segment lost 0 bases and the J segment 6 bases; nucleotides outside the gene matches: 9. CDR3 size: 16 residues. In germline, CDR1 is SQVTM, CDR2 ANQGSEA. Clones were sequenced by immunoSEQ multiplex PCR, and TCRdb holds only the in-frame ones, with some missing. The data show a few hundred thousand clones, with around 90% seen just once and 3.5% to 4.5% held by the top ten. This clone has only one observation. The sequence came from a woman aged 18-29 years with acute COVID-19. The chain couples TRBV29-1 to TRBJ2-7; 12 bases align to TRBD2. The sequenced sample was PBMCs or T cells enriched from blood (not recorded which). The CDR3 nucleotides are TGCAGCGTTGAAGATCTAGCGGGAGGGCTTTTTGCCGAGCAGTACTTC. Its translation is CSVEDLAGGLFAEQYF.